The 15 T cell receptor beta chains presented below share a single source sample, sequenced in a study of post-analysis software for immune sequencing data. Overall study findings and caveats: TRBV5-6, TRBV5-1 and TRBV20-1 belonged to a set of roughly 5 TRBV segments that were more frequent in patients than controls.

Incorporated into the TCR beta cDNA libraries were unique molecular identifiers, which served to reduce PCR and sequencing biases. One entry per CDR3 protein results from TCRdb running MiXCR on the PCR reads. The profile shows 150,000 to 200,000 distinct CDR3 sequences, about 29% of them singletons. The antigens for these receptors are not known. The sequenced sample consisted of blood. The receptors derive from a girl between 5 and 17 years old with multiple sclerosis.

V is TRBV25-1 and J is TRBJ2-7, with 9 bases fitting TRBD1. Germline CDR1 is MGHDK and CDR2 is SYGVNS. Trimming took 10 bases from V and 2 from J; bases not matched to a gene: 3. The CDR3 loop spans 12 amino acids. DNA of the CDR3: TGTGCCACCGGGGACAGGGCCTACGAGCAGTACTTC. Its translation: CATGDRAYEQYF.

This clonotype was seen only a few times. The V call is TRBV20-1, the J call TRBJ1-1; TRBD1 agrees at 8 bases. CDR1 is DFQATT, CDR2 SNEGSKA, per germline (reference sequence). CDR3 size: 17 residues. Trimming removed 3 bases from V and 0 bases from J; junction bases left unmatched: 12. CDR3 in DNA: TGCAGTGCTAGCAGGGGGCCAGGGGGACAATTGAACACTGAAGCTTTCTTT. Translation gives CSASRGPGGQLNTEAFF.

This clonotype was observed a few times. In nucleotides, the CDR3 is TGTGCCACGGGGGACTGGAACTCCTACAATGAGCAGTTCTTC. Residues: CATGDWNSYNEQFF. The chain joins TRBV24-1 to TRBJ2-1; D might be TRBD2 (6 bases). CDR1 is KGHDR, CDR2 SFDVKD, per germline. The CDR3 extends over 14 amino acids. V gave up 10 bases and J gave up 0 bases, with 12 bases separating them.

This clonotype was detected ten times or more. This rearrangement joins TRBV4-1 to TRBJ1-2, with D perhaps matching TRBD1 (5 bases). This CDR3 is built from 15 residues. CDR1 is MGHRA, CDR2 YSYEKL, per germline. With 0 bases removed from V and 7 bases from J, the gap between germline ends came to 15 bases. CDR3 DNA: TGCGCCAGCAGCCAAGAGGCCGCAGGGCTCGGTGGCTACACCTTC. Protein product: CASSQEAAGLGGYTF.

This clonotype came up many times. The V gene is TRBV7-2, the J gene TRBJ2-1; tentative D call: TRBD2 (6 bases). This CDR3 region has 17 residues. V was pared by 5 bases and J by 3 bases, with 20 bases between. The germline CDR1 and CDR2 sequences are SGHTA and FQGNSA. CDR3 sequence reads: CASSPRPRSGYYNEQFF. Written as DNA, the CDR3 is TGTGCCAGCAGCCCCCGCCCTCGTAGCGGCTACTACAATGAGCAGTTCTTC. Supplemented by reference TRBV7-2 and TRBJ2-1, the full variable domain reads GAGVSQSPSNKVTEKGKDVELRCDPISGHTALYWYRQSLGQGLEFLIYFQGNSAPDKSGLPSDRFSAERTGGSVSTLTIQRTQQEDSAVYLCASSPRPRSGYYNEQFFGPGTRLTVL.

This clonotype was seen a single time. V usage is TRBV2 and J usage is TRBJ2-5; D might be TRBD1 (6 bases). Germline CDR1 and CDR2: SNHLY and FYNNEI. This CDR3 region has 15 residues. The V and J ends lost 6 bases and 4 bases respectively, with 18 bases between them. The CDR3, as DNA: TGTGCCAGCAGGTCCGGGACACTGATGAGAGAGACCCAGTACTTC. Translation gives CASRSGTLMRETQYF.

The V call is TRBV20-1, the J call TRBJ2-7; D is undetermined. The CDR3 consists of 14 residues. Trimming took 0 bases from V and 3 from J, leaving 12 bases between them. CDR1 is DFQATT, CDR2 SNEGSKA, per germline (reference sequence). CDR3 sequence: CSAREARKGYEQYF. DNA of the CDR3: TGCAGTGCTAGAGAGGCTAGAAAGGGCTACGAGCAGTACTTC.

DNA of the CDR3: TGTGCCAGCAGTTACTCGAGCGGCTCCTACGAGCAGTACTTC. As protein: CASSYSSGSYEQYF. The J gene is TRBJ2-7, the V gene TRBV6-5; perhaps TRBD2 as D (5 bases). The CDR3 length is 14 residues. The V gene lost 0 bases and the J gene lost 0 bases, with 6 bases spanning the gap. Germline V gives CDR1 MNHEY, CDR2 SVGAGI.

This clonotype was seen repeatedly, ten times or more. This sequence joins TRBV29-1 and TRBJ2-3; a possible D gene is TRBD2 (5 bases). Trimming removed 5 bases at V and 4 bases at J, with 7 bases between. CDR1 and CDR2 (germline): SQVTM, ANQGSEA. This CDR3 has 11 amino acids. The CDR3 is CSVLRADTQYF. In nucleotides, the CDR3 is TGCAGCGTTCTGAGGGCAGATACGCAGTATTTT.

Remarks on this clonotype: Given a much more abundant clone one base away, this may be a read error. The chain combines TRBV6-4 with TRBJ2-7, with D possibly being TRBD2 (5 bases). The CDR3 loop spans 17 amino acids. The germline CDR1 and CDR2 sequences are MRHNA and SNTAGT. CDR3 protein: CTSSDPYEDLKPYEQYF. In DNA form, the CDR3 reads TGTACCAGCAGTGACCCCTATGAGGACTTGAAGCCCTACGAGCAGTACTTC.

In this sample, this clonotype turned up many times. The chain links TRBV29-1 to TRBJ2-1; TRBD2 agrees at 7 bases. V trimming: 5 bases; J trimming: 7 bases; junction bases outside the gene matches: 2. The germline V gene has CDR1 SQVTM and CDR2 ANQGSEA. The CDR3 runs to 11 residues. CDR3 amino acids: CSVLLANEQFF. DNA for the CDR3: TGCAGCGTTTTACTAGCGAATGAGCAGTTCTTC.

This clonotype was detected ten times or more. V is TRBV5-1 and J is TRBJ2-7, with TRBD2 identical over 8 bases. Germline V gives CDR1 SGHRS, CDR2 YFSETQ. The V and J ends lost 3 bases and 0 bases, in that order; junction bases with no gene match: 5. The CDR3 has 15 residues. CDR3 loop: CASSSAGLGSYEQYF. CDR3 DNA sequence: TGCGCCAGCAGCTCAGCGGGACTAGGCTCCTACGAGCAGTACTTC.

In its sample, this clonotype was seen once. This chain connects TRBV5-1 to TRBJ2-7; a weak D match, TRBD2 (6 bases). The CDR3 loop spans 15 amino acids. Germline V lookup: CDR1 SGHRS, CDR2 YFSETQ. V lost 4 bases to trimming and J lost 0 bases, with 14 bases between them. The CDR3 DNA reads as TGCGCCAGCAGCGACCGGGGACTTCGCTCCTACGAGCAGTACTTC. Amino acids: CASSDRGLRSYEQYF.

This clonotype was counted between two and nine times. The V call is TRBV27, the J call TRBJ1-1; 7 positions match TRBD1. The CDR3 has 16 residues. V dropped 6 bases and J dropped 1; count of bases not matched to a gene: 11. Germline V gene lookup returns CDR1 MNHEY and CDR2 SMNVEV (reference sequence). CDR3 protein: CASSRTSWTGNTEAFF. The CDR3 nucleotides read TGTGCCAGCAGCAGAACCTCCTGGACAGGGAACACTGAAGCTTTCTTT.

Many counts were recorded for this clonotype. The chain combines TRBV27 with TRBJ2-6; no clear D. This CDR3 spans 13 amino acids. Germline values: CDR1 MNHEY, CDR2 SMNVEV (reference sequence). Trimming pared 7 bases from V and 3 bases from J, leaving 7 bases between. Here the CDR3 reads CASTPSGANVLTF. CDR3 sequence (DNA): TGTGCCAGCACTCCCAGTGGGGCCAACGTCCTGACTTTC.